This T cell receptor beta chain was sequenced in a study of Ad26.COV2.S vaccination and SARS-CoV-2 variants. Turning to the study itself: Donor was one of the participants in the Ad26.COV2.S arm of the COV1001 trial. Ad26.COV2.S shots went into the muscle once or twice, 56 days apart. General observations from the study: Researchers reported similar non-spike TCR breadth in vaccine and placebo recipients. Post-vaccination breadth of spike-specific CD8+ and CD4+ T cell responses was reportedly substantial.

Assay used: immunoSEQ multiplex PCR; TCRdb lists only in-frame clones, some missing. Of roughly 350,000 clones in the sample, 65% to 90% were seen once. The CDR3 contains 14 residues. V lost 0 bases and J lost 9; bases outside the gene matches: 7. From germline, CDR1 is SGHDN and CDR2 FVKESK. Treatment: around 19 received Ad26.COV2.S at low or high dose, single or two shots; roughly five received placebo; per-sample allocation not given. Sampling took place 63 days after the first vaccine or placebo injection. The table lists this clone with a few counts. As yet, its antigen is unknown. Sequenced material: peripheral blood, taken in a trial of Ad26.COV2.S vaccine versus placebo. The chain combines TRBV14 with TRBJ2-7; 8 bases fit TRBD2. This clonotype was sampled from a person between 18 and 65 years old who received the Ad26.COV2.S COVID-19 vaccine or a placebo. The CDR3 bases are TGTGCCAGCAGCCAAGAGCCTGCGCGGGGGGTGCAGTACTTC. Translating gives CASSQEPARGVQYF.